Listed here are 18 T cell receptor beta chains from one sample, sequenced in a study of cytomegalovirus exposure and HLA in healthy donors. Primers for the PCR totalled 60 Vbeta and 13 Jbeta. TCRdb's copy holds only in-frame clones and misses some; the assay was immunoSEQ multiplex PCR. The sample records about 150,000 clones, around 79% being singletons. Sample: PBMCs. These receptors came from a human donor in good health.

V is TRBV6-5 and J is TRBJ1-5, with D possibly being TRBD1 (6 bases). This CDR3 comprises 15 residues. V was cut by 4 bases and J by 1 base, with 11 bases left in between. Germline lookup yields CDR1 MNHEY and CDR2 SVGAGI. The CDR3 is CASSSQGRSNQPQHF. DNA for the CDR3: TGTGCCAGCAGTTCGCAGGGGAGAAGCAATCAGCCCCAGCATTTT.

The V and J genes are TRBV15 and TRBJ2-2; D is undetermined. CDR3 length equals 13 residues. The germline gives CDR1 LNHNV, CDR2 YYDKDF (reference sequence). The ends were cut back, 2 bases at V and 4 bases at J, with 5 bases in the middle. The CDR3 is CATSRSLTGELFF. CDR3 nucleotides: TGTGCCACCAGCAGATCACTCACCGGGGAGCTGTTTTTT.

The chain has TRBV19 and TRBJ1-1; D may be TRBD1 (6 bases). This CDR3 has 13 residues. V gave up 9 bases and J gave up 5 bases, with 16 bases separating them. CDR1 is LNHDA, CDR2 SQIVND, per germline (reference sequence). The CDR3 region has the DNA TGTGCCAGCGCGCAGCTAGGGGGAACTGAAGCTTTCTTT. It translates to CASAQLGGTEAFF.

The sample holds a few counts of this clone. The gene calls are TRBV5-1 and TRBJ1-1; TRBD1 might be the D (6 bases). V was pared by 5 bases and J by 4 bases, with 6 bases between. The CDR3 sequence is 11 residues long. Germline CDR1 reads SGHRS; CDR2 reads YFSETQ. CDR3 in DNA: TGCGCCAGCAGACAGGGCACTGAAGCTTTCTTT. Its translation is CASRQGTEAFF.

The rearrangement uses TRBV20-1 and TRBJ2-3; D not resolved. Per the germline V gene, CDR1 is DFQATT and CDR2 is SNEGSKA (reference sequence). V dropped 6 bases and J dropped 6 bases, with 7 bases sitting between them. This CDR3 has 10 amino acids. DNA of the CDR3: TGCAGTGCCCAGGTGGATACGCAGTATTTT. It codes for CSAQVDTQYF.

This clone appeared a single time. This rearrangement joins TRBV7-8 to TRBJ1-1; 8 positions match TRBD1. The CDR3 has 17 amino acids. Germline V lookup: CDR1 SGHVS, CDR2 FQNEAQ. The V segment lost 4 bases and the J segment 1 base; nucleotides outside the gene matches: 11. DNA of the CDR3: TGTGCCAGCAGCTCCCAGCTATCGACAGGGGAGAACACTGAAGCTTTCTTT. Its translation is CASSSQLSTGENTEAFF.

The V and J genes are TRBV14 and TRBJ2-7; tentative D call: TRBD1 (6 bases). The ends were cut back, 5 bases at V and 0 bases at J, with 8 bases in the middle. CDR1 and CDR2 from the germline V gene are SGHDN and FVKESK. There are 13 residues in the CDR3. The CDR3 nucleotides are TGTGCCAGCAGCAGGGACAACTCCTACGAGCAGTACTTC. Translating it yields CASSRDNSYEQYF.

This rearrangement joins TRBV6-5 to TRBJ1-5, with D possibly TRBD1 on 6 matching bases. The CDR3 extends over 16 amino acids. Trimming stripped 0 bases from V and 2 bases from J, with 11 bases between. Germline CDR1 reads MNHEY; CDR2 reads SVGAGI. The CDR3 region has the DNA TGTGCCAGCAGTTACTCGGCCAGGGGAGGCAATCAGCCCCAGCATTTT. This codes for CASSYSARGGNQPQHF.

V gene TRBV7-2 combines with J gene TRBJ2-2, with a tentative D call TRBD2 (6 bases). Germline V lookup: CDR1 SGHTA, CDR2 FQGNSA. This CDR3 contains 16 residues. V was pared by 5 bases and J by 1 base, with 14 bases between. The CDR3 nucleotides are TGTGCCAGCAGCCCGCCGGGACTTGAGAACACCGGGGAGCTGTTTTTT. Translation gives CASSPPGLENTGELFF.

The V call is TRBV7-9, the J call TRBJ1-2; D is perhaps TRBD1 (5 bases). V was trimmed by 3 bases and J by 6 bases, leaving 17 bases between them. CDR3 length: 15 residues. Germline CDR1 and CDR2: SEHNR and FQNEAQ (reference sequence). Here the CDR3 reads CASSLGGLTANGYTF. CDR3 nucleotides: TGTGCCAGCAGCTTGGGGGGTCTTACTGCCAATGGCTACACCTTC.

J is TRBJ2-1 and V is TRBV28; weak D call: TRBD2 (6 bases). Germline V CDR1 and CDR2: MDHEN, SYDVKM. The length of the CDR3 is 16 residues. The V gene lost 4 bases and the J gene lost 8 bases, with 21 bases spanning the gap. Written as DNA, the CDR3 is TGTGCCAGCAGTTCCGTGATCGGGGGTCGACGGGATGAGCAGTTCTTC. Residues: CASSSVIGGRRDEQFF.

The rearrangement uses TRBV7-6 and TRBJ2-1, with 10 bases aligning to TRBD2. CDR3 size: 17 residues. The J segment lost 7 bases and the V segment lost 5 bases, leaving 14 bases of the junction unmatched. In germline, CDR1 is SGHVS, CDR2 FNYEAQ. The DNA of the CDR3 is TGTGCCAGCAGCAAAGAGGTCCAGCGGGGGGGGAGGAATGAGCAGTTCTTC. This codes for CASSKEVQRGGRNEQFF.

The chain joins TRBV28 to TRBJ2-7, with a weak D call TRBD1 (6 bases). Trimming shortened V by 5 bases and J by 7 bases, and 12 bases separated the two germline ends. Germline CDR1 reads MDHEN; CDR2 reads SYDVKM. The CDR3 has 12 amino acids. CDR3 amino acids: CASSLDSREQYF. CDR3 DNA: TGTGCCAGCAGTCTGGACAGCCGGGAGCAGTACTTC. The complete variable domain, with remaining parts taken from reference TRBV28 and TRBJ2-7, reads DVKVTQSSRYLVKRTGEKVFLECVQDMDHENMFWYRQDPGLGLRLIYFSYDVKMKEKGDIPEGYSVSREKKERFSLILESASTNQTSMYLCASSLDSREQYFGPGTRLTVT.

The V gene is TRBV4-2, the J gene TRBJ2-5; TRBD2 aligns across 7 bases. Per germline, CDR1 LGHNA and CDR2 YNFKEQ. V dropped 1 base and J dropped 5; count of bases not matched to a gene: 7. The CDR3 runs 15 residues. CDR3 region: CASSQGGRVIETQYF. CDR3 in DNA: TGTGCCAGCAGCCAAGGTGGGAGGGTCATCGAGACCCAGTACTTC.

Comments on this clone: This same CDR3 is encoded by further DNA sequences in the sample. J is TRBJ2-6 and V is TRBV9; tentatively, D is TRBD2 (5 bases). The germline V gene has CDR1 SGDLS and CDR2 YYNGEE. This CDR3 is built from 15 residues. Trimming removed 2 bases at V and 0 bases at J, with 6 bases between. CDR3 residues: CASSVGSSGANVLTF. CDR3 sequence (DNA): TGTGCCAGCAGCGTGGGGAGCTCTGGGGCCAACGTCCTGACTTTC.

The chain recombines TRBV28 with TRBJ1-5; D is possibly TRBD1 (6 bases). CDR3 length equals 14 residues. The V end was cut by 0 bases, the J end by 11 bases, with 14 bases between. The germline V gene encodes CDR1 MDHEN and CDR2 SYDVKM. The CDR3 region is CASSLWGRQGTQHF. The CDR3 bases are TGTGCCAGCAGTTTATGGGGCCGGCAGGGGACCCAGCATTTT.

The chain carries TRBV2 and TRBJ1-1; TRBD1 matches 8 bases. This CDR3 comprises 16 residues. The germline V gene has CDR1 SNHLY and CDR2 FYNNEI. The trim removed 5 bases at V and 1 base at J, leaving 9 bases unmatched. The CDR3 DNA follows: TGTGCCAGCAGTTCAATTTGGGACAGGCGGAACACTGAAGCTTTCTTT. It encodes CASSSIWDRRNTEAFF.

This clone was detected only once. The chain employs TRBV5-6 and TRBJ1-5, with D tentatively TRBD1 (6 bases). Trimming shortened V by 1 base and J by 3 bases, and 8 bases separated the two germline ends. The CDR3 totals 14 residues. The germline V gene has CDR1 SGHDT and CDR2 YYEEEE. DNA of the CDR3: TGTGCCAGCAGCTTGAGGACAGCCAATCAGCCCCAGCATTTT. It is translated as CASSLRTANQPQHF. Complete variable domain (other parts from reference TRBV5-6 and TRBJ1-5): DAGVTQSPTHLIKTRGQQVTLRCSPKSGHDTVSWYQQALGQGPQFIFQYYEEEERQRGNFPDRFSGHQFPNYSSELNVNALLLGDSALYLCASSLRTANQPQHFGDGTRLSIL.